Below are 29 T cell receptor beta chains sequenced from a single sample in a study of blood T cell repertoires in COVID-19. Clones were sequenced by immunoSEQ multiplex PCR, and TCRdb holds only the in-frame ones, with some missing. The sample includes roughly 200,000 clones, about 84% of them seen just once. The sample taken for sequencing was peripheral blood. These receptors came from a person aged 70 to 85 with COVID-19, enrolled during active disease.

In nucleotides, the CDR3 is TGTGCCAGCAGTTCAACTGCGATTAGCGGGGTGTACGAGCAGTACTTC. Protein sequence: CASSSTAISGVYEQYF. The chain employs TRBV28 and TRBJ2-7, with 8 bases that match TRBD2. CDR3 length equals 16 residues. V dropped 4 bases and J dropped 4; count of bases not matched to a gene: 12. Germline V gene lookup returns CDR1 MDHEN and CDR2 SYDVKM.

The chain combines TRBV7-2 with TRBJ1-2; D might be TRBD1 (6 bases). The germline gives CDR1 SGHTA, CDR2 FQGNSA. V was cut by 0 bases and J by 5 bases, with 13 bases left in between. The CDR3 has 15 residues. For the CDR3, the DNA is TGTGCCAGCAGCTTAGCTGAGGGGGAAGTATATGGCTACACCTTC. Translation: CASSLAEGEVYGYTF.

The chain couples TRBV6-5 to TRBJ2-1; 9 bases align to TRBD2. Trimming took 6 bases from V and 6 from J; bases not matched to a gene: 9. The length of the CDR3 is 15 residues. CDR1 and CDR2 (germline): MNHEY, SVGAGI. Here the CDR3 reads CASRQQAGGSNEQFF. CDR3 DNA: TGTGCCAGCAGACAACAAGCGGGAGGAAGCAATGAGCAGTTCTTC.

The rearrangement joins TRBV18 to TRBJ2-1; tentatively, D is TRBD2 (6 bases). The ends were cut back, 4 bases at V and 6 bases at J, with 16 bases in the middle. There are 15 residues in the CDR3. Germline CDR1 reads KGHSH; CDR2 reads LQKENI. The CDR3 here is CASSRGGRGLNEQFF. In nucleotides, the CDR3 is TGTGCCAGCTCACGGGGAGGAAGGGGACTCAATGAGCAGTTCTTC. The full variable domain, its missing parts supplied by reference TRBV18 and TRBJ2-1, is NAGVMQNPRHLVRRRGQEARLRCSPMKGHSHVYWYRQLPEEGLKFMVYLQKENIIDESGMPKERFSAEFPKEGPSILRIQQVVRGDSAAYFCASSRGGRGLNEQFFGPGTRLTVL.

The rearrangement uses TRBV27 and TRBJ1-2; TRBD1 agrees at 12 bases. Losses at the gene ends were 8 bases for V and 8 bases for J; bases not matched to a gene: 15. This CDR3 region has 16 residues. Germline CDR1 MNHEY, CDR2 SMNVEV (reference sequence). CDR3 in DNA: TGTGCCAGCCGCAGTTTAACCGGGACAGGGGGCTTAGGCTACACCTTC. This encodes CASRSLTGTGGLGYTF.

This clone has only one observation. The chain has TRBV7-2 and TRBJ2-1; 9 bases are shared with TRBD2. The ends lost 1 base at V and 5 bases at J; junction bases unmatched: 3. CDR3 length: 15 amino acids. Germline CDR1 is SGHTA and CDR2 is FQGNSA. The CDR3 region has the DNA TGTGCCAGCAGCTTAGAAGGCGGGAGGGACAATGAGCAGTTCTTC. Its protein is CASSLEGGRDNEQFF.

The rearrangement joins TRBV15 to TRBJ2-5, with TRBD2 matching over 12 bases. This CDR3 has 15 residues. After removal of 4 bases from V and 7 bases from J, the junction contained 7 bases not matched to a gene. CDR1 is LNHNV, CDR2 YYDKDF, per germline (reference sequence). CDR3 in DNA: TGTGCCACCAGCACTAGCGGGGGGGCCCCAGGGACCCAGTACTTC. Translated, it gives CATSTSGGAPGTQYF. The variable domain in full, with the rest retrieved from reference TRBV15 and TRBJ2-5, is DAMVIQNPRYQVTQFGKPVTLSCSQTLNHNVMYWYQQKSSQAPKLLFHYYDKDFNNEADTPDNFQSRRPNTSFCFLDIRSPGLGDTAMYLCATSTSGGAPGTQYFGPGTRLLVL.

CDR3 loop: CASSQDWHYQPQHF. CDR3 nucleotide sequence: TGTGCCAGCAGCCAAGATTGGCATTATCAGCCCCAGCATTTT. The chain employs TRBV3-1 (or the pseudogene TRBV3-2) and TRBJ1-5; D call uncertain. The CDR3 contains 14 residues. The germline CDR1 and CDR2 sequences are LGHDT and YNNKEL (reference sequence). V was clipped by 0 bases and J by 5 bases, with 8 bases between them.

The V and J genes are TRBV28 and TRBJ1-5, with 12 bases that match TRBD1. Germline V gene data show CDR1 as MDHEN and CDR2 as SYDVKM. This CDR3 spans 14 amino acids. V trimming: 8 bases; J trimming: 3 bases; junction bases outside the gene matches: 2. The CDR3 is CASRDRGPNQPQHF. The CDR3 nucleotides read TGTGCCAGCCGGGACAGGGGGCCCAATCAGCCCCAGCATTTT.

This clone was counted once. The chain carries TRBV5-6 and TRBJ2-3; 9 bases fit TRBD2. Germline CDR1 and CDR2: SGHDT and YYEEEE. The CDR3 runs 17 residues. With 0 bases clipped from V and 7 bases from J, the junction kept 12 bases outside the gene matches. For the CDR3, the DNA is TGTGCCAGCAGCTTGGGTCCTGGAGGACTAGCGTCCTATACGCAGTATTTT. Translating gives CASSLGPGGLASYTQYF.

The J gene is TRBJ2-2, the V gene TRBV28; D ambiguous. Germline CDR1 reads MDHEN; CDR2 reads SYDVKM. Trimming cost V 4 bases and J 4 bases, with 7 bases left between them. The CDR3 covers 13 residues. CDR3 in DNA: TGTGCCAGCAGTTCATCGGTCACCGGGGAGCTGTTTTTT. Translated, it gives CASSSSVTGELFF.

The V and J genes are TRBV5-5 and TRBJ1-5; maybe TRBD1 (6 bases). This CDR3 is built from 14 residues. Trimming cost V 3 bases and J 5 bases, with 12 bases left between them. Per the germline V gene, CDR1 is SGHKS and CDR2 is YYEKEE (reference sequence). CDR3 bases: TGTGCCAGCAGCTCCCAGGGGATCGATCAGCCCCAGCATTTT. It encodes CASSSQGIDQPQHF.

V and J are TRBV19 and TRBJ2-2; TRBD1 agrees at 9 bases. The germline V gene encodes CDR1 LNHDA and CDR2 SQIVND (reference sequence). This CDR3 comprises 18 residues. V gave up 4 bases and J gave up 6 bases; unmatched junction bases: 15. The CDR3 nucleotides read TGTGCCAGTAGTACCCGAACAGGGGGCGTGGGGGGCCCCGGGGAGCTGTTTTTT. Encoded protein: CASSTRTGGVGGPGELFF.

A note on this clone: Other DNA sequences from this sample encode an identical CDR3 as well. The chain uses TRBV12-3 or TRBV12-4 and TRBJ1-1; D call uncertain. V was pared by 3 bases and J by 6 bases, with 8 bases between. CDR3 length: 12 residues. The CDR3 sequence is CASSLGRAEAFF. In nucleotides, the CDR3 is TGTGCCAGCAGTTTGGGCAGAGCTGAAGCTTTCTTT.

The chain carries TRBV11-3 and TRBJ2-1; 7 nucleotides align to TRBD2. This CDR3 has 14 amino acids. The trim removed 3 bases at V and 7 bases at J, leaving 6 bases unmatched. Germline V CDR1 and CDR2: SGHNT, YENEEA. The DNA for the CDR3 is TGTGCCAGCAGCTTTGGGCAGGGAGGGAATGAGCAGTTCTTC. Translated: CASSFGQGGNEQFF.

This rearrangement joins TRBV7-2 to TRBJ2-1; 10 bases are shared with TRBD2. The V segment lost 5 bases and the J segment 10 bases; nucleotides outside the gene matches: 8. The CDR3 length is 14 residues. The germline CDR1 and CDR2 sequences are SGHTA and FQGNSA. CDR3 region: CASSPTSGEGEQFF. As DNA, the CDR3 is TGTGCCAGCAGCCCCACTAGCGGGGAAGGCGAGCAGTTCTTC.

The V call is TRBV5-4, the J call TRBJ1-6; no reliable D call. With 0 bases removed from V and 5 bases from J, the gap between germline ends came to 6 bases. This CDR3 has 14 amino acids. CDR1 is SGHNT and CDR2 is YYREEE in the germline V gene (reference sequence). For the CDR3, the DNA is TGTGCCAGCAGCTTGGGGAGGGATAATTCACCCCTCCACTTT. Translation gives CASSLGRDNSPLHF. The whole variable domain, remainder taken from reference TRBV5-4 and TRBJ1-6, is ETGVTQSPTHLIKTRGQQVTLRCSSQSGHNTVSWYQQALGQGPQFIFQYYREEENGRGNFPPRFSGLQFPNYSSELNVNALELDDSALYLCASSLGRDNSPLHFGNGTRLTVT.

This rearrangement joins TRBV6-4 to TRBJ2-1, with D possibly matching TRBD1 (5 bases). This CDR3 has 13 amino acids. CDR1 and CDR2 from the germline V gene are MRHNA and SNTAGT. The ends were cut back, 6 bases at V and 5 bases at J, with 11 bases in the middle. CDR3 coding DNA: TGTGCCAGCAGGGCAGGGATAAACAATGAGCAGTTCTTC. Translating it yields CASRAGINNEQFF.

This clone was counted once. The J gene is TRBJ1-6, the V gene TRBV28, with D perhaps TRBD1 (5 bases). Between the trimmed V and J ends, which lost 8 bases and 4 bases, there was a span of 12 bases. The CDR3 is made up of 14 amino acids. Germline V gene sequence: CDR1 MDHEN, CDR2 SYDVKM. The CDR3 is CASYDRRYNSPLHF. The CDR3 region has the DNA TGTGCCAGCTATGACAGAAGATATAATTCACCCCTCCACTTT.

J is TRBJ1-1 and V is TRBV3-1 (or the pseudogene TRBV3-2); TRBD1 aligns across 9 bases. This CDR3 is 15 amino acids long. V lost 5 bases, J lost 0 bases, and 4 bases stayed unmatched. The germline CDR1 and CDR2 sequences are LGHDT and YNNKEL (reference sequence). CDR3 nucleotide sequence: TGTGCCAGCAGCTACCGGACAGGGGTGAACACTGAAGCTTTCTTT. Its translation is CASSYRTGVNTEAFF.

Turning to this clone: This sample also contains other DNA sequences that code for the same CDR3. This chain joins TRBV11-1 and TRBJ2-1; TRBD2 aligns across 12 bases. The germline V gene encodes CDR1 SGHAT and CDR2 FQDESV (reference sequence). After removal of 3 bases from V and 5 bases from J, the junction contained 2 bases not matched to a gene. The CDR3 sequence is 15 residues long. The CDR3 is CASSLRLAGDNEQFF. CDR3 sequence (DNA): TGTGCCAGCAGCTTGAGACTAGCGGGGGACAATGAGCAGTTCTTC.

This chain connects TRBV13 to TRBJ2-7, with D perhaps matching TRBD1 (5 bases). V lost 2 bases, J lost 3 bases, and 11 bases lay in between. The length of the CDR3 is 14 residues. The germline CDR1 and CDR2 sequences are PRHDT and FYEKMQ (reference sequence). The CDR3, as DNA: TGTGCCAGCAGCTTATCAGGACATAGCTACGAGCAGTACTTC. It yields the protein CASSLSGHSYEQYF.

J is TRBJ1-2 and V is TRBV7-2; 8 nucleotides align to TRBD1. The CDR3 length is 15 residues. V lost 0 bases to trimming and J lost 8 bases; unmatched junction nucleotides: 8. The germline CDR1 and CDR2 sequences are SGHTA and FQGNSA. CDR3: CASSLAVQGEPGYTF. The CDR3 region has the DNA TGTGCCAGCAGCTTAGCGGTACAGGGGGAGCCGGGCTACACCTTC. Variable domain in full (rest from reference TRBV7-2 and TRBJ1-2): GAGVSQSPSNKVTEKGKDVELRCDPISGHTALYWYRQSLGQGLEFLIYFQGNSAPDKSGLPSDRFSAERTGGSVSTLTIQRTQQEDSAVYLCASSLAVQGEPGYTFGSGTRLTVV.

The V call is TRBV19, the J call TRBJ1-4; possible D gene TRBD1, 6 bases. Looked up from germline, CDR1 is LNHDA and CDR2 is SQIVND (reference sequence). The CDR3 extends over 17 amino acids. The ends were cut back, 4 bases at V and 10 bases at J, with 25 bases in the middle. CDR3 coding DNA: TGTGCCAGTAGTAACAGGGCCGACGAAATCTCAATCGGAAAACTGTTTTTT. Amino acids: CASSNRADEISIGKLFF.

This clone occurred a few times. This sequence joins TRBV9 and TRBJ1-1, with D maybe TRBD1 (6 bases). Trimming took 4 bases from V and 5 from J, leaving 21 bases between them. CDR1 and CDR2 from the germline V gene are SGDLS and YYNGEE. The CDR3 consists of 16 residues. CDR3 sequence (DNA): TGTGCCAGCAGCCACCCCGGGACACAAAGTATGACTGAAGCTTTCTTT. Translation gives CASSHPGTQSMTEAFF.

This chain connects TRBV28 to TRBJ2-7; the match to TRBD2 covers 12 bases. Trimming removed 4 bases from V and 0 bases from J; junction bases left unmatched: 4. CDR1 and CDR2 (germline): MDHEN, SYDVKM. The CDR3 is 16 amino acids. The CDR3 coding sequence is TGTGCCAGCAGTTACACTAGCGGGGGGCGCTCCTACGAGCAGTACTTC. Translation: CASSYTSGGRSYEQYF.

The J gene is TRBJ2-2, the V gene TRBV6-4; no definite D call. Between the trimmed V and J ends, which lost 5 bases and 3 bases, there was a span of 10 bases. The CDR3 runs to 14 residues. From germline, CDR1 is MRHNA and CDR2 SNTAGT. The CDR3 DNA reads TGTGCCAGCAGTTCCCAACAGTACACCGGGGAGCTGTTTTTT. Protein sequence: CASSSQQYTGELFF.

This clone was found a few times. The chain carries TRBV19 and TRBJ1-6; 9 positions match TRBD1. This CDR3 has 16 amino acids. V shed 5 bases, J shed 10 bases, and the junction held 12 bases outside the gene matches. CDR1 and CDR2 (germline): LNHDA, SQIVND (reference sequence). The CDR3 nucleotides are TGTGCCAGTAGTCCCTCAGCCGGGACAGGGCGATCACCCCTCCACTTT. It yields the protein CASSPSAGTGRSPLHF. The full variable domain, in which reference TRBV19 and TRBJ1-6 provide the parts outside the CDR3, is DGGITQSPKYLFRKEGQNVTLSCEQNLNHDAMYWYRQDPGQGLRLIYYSQIVNDFQKGDIAEGYSVSREKKESFPLTVTSAQKNPTAFYLCASSPSAGTGRSPLHFGNGTRLTVT.

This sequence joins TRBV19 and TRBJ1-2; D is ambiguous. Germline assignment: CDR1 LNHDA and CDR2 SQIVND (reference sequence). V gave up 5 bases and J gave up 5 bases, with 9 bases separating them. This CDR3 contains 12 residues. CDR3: CASSQRSYGYTF. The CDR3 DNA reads TGTGCCAGTAGTCAACGGAGTTATGGCTACACCTTC. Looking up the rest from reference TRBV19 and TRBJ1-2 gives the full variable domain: DGGITQSPKYLFRKEGQNVTLSCEQNLNHDAMYWYRQDPGQGLRLIYYSQIVNDFQKGDIAEGYSVSREKKESFPLTVTSAQKNPTAFYLCASSQRSYGYTFGSGTRLTVV.